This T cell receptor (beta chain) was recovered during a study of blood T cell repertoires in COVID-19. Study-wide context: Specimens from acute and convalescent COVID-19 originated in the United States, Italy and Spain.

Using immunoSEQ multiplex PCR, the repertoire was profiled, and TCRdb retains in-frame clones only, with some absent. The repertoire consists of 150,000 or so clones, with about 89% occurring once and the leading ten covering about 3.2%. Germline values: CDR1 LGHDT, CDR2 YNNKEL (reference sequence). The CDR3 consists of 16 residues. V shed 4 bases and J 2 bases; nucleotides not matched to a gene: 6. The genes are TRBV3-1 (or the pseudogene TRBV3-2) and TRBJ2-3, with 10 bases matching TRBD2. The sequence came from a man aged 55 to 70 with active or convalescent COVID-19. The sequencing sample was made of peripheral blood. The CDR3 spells CASSPRTSGPTDTQYF. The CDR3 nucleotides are TGTGCCAGCAGCCCCCGGACTAGCGGTCCCACAGATACGCAGTATTTT.